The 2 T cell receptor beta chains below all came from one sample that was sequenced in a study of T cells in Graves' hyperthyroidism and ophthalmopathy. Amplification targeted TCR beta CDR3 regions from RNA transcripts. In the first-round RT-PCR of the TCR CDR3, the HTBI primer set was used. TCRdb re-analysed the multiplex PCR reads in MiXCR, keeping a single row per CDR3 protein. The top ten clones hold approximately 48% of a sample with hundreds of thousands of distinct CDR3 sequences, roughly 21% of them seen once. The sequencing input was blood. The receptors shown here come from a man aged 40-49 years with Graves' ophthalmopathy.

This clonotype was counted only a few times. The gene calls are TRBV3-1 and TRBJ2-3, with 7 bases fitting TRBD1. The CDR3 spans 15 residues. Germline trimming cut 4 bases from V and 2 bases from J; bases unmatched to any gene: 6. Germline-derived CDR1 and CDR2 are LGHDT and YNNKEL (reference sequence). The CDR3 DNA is TGTGCCAGCAGCCTCAAGGGGGCCGCCACAGATACGCAGTATTTT. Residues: CASSLKGAATDTQYF.

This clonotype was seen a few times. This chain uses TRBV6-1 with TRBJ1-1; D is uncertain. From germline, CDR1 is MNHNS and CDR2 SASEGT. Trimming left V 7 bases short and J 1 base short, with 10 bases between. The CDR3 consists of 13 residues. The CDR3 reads CASKKGPNTEAFF. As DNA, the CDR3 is TGTGCCAGCAAAAAAGGACCGAACACTGAAGCTTTCTTT.